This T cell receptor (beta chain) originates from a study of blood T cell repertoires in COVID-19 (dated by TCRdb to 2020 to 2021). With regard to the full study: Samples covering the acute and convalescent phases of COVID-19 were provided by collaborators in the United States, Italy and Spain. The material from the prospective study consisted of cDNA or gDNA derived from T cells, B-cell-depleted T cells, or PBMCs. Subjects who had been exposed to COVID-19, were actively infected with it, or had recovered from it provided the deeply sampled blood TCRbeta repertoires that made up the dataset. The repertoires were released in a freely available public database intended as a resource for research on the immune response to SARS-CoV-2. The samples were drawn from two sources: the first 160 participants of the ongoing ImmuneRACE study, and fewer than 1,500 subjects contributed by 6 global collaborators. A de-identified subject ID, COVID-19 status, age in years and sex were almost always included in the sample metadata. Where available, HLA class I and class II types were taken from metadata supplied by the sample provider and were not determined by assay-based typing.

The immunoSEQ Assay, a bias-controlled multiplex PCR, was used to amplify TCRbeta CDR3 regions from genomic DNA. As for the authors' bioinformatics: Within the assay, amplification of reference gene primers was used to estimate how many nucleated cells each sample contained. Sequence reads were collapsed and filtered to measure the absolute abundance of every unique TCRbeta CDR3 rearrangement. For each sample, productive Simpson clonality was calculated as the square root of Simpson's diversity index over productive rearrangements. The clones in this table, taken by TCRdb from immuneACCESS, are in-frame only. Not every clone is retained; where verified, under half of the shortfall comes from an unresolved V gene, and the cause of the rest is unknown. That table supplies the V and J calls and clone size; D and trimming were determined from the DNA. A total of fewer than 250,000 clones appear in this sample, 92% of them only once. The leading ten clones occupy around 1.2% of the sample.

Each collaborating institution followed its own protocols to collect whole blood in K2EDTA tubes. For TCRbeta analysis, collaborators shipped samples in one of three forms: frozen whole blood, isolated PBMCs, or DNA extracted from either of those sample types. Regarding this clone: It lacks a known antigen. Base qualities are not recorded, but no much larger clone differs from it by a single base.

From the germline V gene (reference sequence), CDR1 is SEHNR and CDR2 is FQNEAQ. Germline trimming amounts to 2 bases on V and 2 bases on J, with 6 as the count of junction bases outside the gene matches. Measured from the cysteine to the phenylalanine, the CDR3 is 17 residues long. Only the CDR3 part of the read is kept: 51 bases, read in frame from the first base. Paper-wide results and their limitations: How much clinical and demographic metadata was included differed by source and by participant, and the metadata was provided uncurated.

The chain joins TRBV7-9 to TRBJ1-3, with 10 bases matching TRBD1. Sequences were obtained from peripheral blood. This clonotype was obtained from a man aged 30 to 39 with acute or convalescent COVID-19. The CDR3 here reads CASSLRDRGLTGNTIYF. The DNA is TGTGCCAGCAGCTTACGCGACAGGGGGCTAACTGGAAACACCATATATTTT. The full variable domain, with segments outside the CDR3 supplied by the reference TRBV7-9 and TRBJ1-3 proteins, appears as DTGVSQNPRHKITKRGQNVTFRCDPISEHNRLYWYRQTLGQGPEFLTYFQNEAQLEKSRLLSDRFSAERPKGSFSTLEIQRTEQGDSAMYLCASSLRDRGLTGNTIYFGEGSWLTVV.